This T cell receptor (beta chain) came from a study of post-analysis software for immune sequencing data. The authors incorporated unique molecular identifiers into the TCR beta cDNA libraries. TCRdb reprocessed the PCR reads with MiXCR, giving one entry per CDR3 protein. The data contain roughly 670,000 distinct CDR3 sequences, 59% of them singletons. This clonotype was recorded a few times. The antigen is undetermined. In germline, CDR1 is SEHNR, CDR2 FQNEAQ (reference sequence). Trimming cost V 3 bases and J 1 base, with 3 bases left between them. This CDR3 contains 12 residues. Study-level results: Samples from a shared batch, those prepared together, strongly co-clustered by F measure. The study found TRBV5-6, TRBV5-1 and TRBV20-1 among roughly 5 TRBV segments more frequent in patients than controls.

The sample was blood. This chain joins TRBV7-9 and TRBJ2-5; the D is unclear. This TCR derives from a girl aged 2 to 10 with multiple sclerosis. In DNA, the CDR3 is TGTGCCAGCAGCTTCACCCAAGAGACCCAGTACTTC. Protein: CASSFTQETQYF.